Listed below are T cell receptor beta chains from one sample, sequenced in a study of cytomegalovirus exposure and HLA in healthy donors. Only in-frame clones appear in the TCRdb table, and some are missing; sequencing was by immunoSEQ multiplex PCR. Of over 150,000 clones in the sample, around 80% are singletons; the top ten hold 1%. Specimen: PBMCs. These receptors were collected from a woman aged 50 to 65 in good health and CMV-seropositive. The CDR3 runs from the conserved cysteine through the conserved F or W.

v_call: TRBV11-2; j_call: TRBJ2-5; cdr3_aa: CASSLAGETQYF
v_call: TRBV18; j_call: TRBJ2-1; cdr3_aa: CASSPPYEVPYNEQFF
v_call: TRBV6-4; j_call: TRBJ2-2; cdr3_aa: CASSVSAGGAVGELFF
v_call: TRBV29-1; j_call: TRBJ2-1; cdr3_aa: CSVSLRARQGGPYNEQFF
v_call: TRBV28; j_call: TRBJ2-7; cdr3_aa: CASGLRQGFVAYEQYF
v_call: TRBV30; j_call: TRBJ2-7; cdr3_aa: CAWSGGAGTSSGEYF
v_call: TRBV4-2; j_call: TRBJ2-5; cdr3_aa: CASSPTEASGQETQYF
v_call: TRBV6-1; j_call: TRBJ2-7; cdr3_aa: CASSEQRSYEQYF
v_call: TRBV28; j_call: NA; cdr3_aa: CASSRTPPRRVKGYEQYF
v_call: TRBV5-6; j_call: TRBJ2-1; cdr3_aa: CASSFGTRLYNEQFF
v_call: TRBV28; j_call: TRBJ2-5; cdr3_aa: CASSLVSGGASETQYF
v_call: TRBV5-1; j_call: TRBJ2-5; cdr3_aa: CASSLSAGDEETQYF
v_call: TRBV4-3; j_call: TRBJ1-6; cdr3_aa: CASSLEAGASSPLHF
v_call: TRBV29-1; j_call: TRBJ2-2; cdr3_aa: CSGGQGETGELFF
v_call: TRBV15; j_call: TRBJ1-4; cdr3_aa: CATTTGYEKLFF
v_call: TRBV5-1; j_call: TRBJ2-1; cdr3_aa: CASSSLAGRSYNEQFF
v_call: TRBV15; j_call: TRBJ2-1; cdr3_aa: CATSRSREVVDEQFF
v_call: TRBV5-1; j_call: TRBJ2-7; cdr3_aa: CASSLGLAGGPDEQYF
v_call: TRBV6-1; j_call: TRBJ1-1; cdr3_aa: CASIRAGTANTEAFF
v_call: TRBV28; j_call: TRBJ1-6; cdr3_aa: CASSLSYNRESPLHF
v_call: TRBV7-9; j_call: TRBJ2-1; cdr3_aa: CASSTNRDSYNEQFF
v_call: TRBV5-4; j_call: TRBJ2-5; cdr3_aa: CASSIPTSQETQYF
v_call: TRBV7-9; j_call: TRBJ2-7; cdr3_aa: CASSVGTGGRYEQYF